The 27 T cell receptor beta chains below all came from one sample that was sequenced in a study of blood T cell repertoires in COVID-19. Measured with immunoSEQ multiplex PCR; TCRdb has only the in-frame clones, and not every one. The profile shows some 190,000 clones, roughly nine tenths of them singletons. Sequences were obtained from PBMCs or T cells enriched from blood (not recorded which). These receptors were taken from a woman aged 40 to 50 in a cohort exposed to, infected with or recovered from COVID-19 (not recorded which).

This chain uses TRBV7-8 with TRBJ1-1; the D is unclear. Germline V gene data show CDR1 as SGHVS and CDR2 as FQNEAQ. Between the trimmed V and J ends, which lost 6 bases and 3 bases, there was a span of 11 bases. CDR3 size: 13 residues. Here the CDR3 reads CASRNDTYTEAFF. The CDR3, as DNA: TGTGCCAGCAGGAATGACACGTACACTGAAGCTTTCTTT.

The chain is built from TRBV9 and TRBJ1-2; no reliable D call. V lost 3 bases and J 7 bases, leaving 25 bases between the germline ends. The CDR3 runs 17 residues. Per the germline V gene, CDR1 is SGDLS and CDR2 is YYNGEE. CDR3 coding DNA: TGTGCCAGCAGCGCCGTTAGTAAGGCAGGCCGGTGGTTTGGCTACACCTTC. Translating it yields CASSAVSKAGRWFGYTF.

The V and J genes are TRBV27 and TRBJ1-2; 9 positions match TRBD1. The V segment lost 5 bases and the J segment 3 bases; nucleotides outside the gene matches: 4. Looked up from germline, CDR1 is MNHEY and CDR2 is SMNVEV (reference sequence). The CDR3 has 14 amino acids. The DNA of the CDR3 is TGTGCCAGCAGTCTCGACAGGGGGGACTATGGCTACACCTTC. This translates into CASSLDRGDYGYTF.

This chain joins TRBV6-5 and TRBJ2-5; TRBD2 aligns across 11 bases. The CDR3 length is 15 residues. V lost 0 bases and J lost 12; bases outside the gene matches: 9. The germline V gene has CDR1 MNHEY and CDR2 SVGAGI. The CDR3: CASSYSIGSGGAEYF. The CDR3 region has the DNA TGTGCCAGCAGTTACTCGATTGGTAGCGGGGGGGCGGAGTACTTC.

CDR3 sequence: CASSLSLPGREQYF. The CDR3 nucleotides read TGTGCCAGCAGTTTGTCGCTCCCGGGAAGAGAGCAGTACTTC. The J gene is TRBJ2-7, the V gene TRBV27, with TRBD2 as a possible D gene (5 bases). V lost 3 bases to trimming and J lost 7 bases, with 16 bases between them. Germline assignment: CDR1 MNHEY and CDR2 SMNVEV (reference sequence). The CDR3 length is 14 residues.

This sequence joins TRBV24-1 and TRBJ2-1; 9 nucleotides match TRBD2. Germline V gene data show CDR1 as KGHDR and CDR2 as SFDVKD. The V gene end was trimmed by 3 bases and the J gene end by 2 bases; junction bases not matched to a gene: 7. This CDR3 region has 17 residues. CDR3 residues: CATSDDKREAAYNEQFF. CDR3 DNA sequence: TGTGCCACCAGTGATGATAAGCGGGAGGCGGCCTACAATGAGCAGTTCTTC.

This clone has just a few counts. The chain recombines TRBV28 with TRBJ1-1; a weak D match, TRBD1 (6 bases). The V gene's germline CDR1 is MDHEN and CDR2 SYDVKM. CDR3 length: 14 amino acids. V lost 2 bases to trimming and J lost 4 bases, with 11 bases between them. The CDR3 here is CASSLRGGGTEAFF. The CDR3, as DNA: TGTGCCAGCAGTTTAAGGGGAGGGGGCACTGAAGCTTTCTTT.

The chain links TRBV29-1 to TRBJ2-1, with D uncertain. The CDR3 contains 13 residues. In germline, CDR1 is SQVTM, CDR2 ANQGSEA. Between the trimmed V and J ends, which lost 5 bases and 6 bases, there was a span of 14 bases. Here the CDR3 reads CSVLHATGNEQFF. The DNA of the CDR3 is TGCAGCGTTCTACACGCCACGGGCAATGAGCAGTTCTTC.

In its sample, this clone was seen many times. The chain recombines TRBV2 with TRBJ1-1; 8 positions match TRBD1. Unmatched junction bases numbered 13, after V lost 6 bases and J lost 1 base. Germline V gene lookup returns CDR1 SNHLY and CDR2 FYNNEI. There are 17 residues in the CDR3. The CDR3 loop reads CASSEDREGSANTEAFF. The CDR3 region has the DNA TGTGCCAGCAGCGAGGACAGGGAAGGGAGTGCGAACACTGAAGCTTTCTTT.

In this sample, this clone turned up a few times. The gene calls are TRBV7-2 and TRBJ1-5; no firm D call. CDR1 is SGHTA and CDR2 is FQGNSA in the germline V gene. This CDR3 is 13 amino acids long. The V gene lost 0 bases and the J gene lost 5 bases, with 5 bases spanning the gap. The CDR3 loop is CASSLASDQPQHF. CDR3 nucleotides: TGTGCCAGCAGCTTAGCCAGCGATCAGCCCCAGCATTTT.

V gene TRBV25-1 combines with J gene TRBJ1-5; D is perhaps TRBD1 (6 bases). Trimming took 2 bases from V and 2 from J, leaving 10 bases between them. The germline V gene encodes CDR1 MGHDK and CDR2 SYGVNS. The CDR3 extends over 15 amino acids. The CDR3 nucleotides are TGTGCCAGCAGTGAAGGGGGCGCGGGCAATCAGCCCCAGCATTTT. Protein product: CASSEGGAGNQPQHF.

The chain employs TRBV4-1 and TRBJ2-7; TRBD2 matches at 11 bases. Germline lookup yields CDR1 MGHRA and CDR2 YSYEKL. The CDR3 has 15 amino acids. J was trimmed by 4 bases and V by 1 base; bases with no gene match: 3. CDR3 nucleotides: TGCGCCAGCAGCCAAGCGGCTAGCGGGGGGTACGAGCAGTACTTC. Its translation: CASSQAASGGYEQYF.

The chain couples TRBV3-1 (or the pseudogene TRBV3-2) to TRBJ2-1; 8 positions match TRBD2. Trimming cost V 0 bases and J 8 bases; bases outside gene matches: 6. The CDR3 has 15 amino acids. In germline, CDR1 is LGHDT, CDR2 YNNKEL (reference sequence). CDR3 protein: CASSQEREVYDEQFF. CDR3 in DNA: TGTGCCAGCAGCCAAGAGCGGGAGGTATACGATGAGCAGTTCTTC.

The J gene is TRBJ2-7, the V gene TRBV7-9, with D unclear. Germline-derived CDR1 and CDR2 are SEHNR and FQNEAQ (reference sequence). The CDR3 is 12 amino acids. Trimming left V 5 bases short and J 2 bases short, with 7 bases between. For the CDR3, the DNA is TGTGCCAGCAGCGTATCCCCCTACGAGCAGTACTTC. It specifies CASSVSPYEQYF.

The V gene is TRBV24-1, the J gene TRBJ1-5; D perhaps matches TRBD1 (5 bases). This CDR3 spans 14 amino acids. V lost 8 bases to trimming and J lost 0 bases, with 10 bases between them. CDR1 is KGHDR, CDR2 SFDVKD, per germline. Here the CDR3 DNA reads TGTGCCACCACGGGCAGGGCTAGCAATCAGCCCCAGCATTTT. Translating it yields CATTGRASNQPQHF.

The chain employs TRBV7-9 and TRBJ1-2; possibly TRBD1 for D (6 bases). Germline CDR1 is SEHNR and CDR2 is FQNEAQ (reference sequence). The V and J ends lost 7 bases and 14 bases respectively, with 17 bases between them. CDR3 length: 11 residues. In DNA form, the CDR3 reads TGTGCCAGCACCCCAGGGGAAATTGGGACCTTC. Translating it yields CASTPGEIGTF.

This chain connects TRBV27 to TRBJ1-4, with D tentatively TRBD1 (5 bases). Between the trimmed V and J ends, which lost 0 bases and 5 bases, there was a span of 13 bases. CDR3 length equals 16 residues. Germline CDR1 MNHEY, CDR2 SMNVEV (reference sequence). CDR3 sequence reads: CASSLSPGYPNEKLFF. The DNA of the CDR3 is TGTGCCAGCAGTTTATCCCCAGGGTATCCGAATGAAAAACTGTTTTTT. Full variable domain (outside the CDR3, taken from reference TRBV27 and TRBJ1-4): EAQVTQNPRYLITVTGKKLTVTCSQNMNHEYMSWYRQDPGLGLRQIYYSMNVEVTDKGDVPEGYKVSRKEKRNFPLILESPSPNQTSLYFCASSLSPGYPNEKLFFGSGTQLSVL.

The chain has TRBV4-1 and TRBJ2-7; no clear D gene. Trimming took off 2 bases at V and 3 bases at J, with 17 bases between the two ends. The germline CDR1 and CDR2 sequences are MGHRA and YSYEKL. The CDR3 consists of 16 residues. CDR3 protein: CASSQMNRLQNYEQYF. For the CDR3, the DNA is TGCGCCAGCAGCCAAATGAATAGGCTACAGAACTACGAGCAGTACTTC.

The rearrangement uses TRBV7-2 and TRBJ2-7; the match to TRBD2 covers 12 bases. The CDR3 runs to 17 residues. J was trimmed by 6 bases and V by 8 bases; bases with no gene match: 17. In germline, CDR1 is SGHTA, CDR2 FQGNSA. The CDR3 DNA follows: TGTGCCAGCTCGGGCACTAGCGGGAGGTTTTACGGGAGCGAGCAGTACTTC. Translation gives CASSGTSGRFYGSEQYF.

This clone turned up a few times. The chain couples TRBV3-1 (or the pseudogene TRBV3-2) to TRBJ2-4, with 8 bases fitting TRBD1. Germline V gene lookup returns CDR1 LGHDT and CDR2 YNNKEL (reference sequence). Germline trimming cut 4 bases from V and 0 bases from J; bases unmatched to any gene: 20. CDR3 length: 21 residues. CDR3 in DNA: TGTGCCAGCAGCCTTTGGACAGGGCCAAACATTGGCCATCTAGCCAAAAACATTCAGTACTTC. Residues: CASSLWTGPNIGHLAKNIQYF.

The rearrangement joins TRBV4-2 to TRBJ1-2; the match to TRBD1 covers 9 bases. Germline trimming cut 4 bases from V and 5 bases from J; bases unmatched to any gene: 8. This CDR3 contains 15 residues. Germline-derived CDR1 and CDR2 are LGHNA and YNFKEQ. CDR3 sequence: CASSPHRDRDYGYTF. DNA of the CDR3: TGTGCCAGCAGCCCACACCGGGACAGGGATTATGGCTACACCTTC.

The chain carries TRBV11-2 and TRBJ2-1; TRBD2 agrees at 11 bases. The CDR3 consists of 16 residues. Unmatched junction bases numbered 6, after V lost 4 bases and J lost 4 bases. CDR1 and CDR2 (germline): SGHAT, FQNNGV. In DNA, the CDR3 is TGTGCCAGCAGCTCATTAGCGGGGGGGCAGTACAATGAGCAGTTCTTC. Translated: CASSSLAGGQYNEQFF.

V and J are TRBV28 and TRBJ1-3; the match to TRBD1 covers 7 bases. V was pared by 4 bases and J by 2 bases, with 20 bases of the junction left unmatched. Germline lookup yields CDR1 MDHEN and CDR2 SYDVKM. CDR3 length equals 20 residues. The CDR3 DNA follows: TGTGCCAGCAGTTATCCAACCGTGTGGATACAGGGGCAGGCTGGAAACACCATATATTTT. Residues: CASSYPTVWIQGQAGNTIYF.

The chain has TRBV30 and TRBJ2-1; 7 positions agree with TRBD1. The V segment lost 3 bases and the J segment 5 bases; nucleotides outside the gene matches: 4. This CDR3 is built from 13 residues. Looked up from germline, CDR1 is GTSNPN and CDR2 is SVGIG (reference sequence). The CDR3 sequence is CAWRGDSNNEQFF. In DNA, the CDR3 is TGTGCCTGGAGAGGGGACAGTAACAATGAGCAGTTCTTC.

The rearrangement uses TRBV11-3 and TRBJ1-1; the D gene is possibly TRBD1 (5 bases). Looked up from germline, CDR1 is SGHNT and CDR2 is YENEEA. The V gene lost 1 base and the J gene lost 11 bases, with 11 bases spanning the gap. CDR3 length: 12 amino acids. The CDR3 spells CASSLAGAGAFF. As DNA, the CDR3 is TGTGCCAGCAGCTTAGCTGGGGCCGGGGCTTTCTTT.

The chain couples TRBV3-1 (or the pseudogene TRBV3-2) to TRBJ1-1; 9 bases are a match to TRBD1. There are 13 residues in the CDR3. The junction had 8 bases not matched to a gene; V was cut back by 5 bases and J by 10 bases. Per the germline V gene, CDR1 is LGHDT and CDR2 is YNNKEL (reference sequence). CDR3 sequence reads: CASSDGTGLGAFF. CDR3 DNA: TGTGCCAGCAGCGACGGGACAGGGCTAGGAGCTTTCTTT.

The chain carries TRBV5-4 and TRBJ2-7, with no clear D. Trimming shortened V by 1 base and J by 6 bases, and 17 bases separated the two germline ends. In germline, CDR1 is SGHNT, CDR2 YYREEE (reference sequence). This CDR3 is built from 15 residues. The CDR3 is CASSLYGVPTGEQYF. In DNA form, the CDR3 reads TGTGCCAGCAGCTTGTACGGTGTTCCAACGGGCGAGCAGTACTTC. Full variable domain (remainder filled in from reference TRBV5-4 and TRBJ2-7): ETGVTQSPTHLIKTRGQQVTLRCSSQSGHNTVSWYQQALGQGPQFIFQYYREEENGRGNFPPRFSGLQFPNYSSELNVNALELDDSALYLCASSLYGVPTGEQYFGPGTRLTVT.